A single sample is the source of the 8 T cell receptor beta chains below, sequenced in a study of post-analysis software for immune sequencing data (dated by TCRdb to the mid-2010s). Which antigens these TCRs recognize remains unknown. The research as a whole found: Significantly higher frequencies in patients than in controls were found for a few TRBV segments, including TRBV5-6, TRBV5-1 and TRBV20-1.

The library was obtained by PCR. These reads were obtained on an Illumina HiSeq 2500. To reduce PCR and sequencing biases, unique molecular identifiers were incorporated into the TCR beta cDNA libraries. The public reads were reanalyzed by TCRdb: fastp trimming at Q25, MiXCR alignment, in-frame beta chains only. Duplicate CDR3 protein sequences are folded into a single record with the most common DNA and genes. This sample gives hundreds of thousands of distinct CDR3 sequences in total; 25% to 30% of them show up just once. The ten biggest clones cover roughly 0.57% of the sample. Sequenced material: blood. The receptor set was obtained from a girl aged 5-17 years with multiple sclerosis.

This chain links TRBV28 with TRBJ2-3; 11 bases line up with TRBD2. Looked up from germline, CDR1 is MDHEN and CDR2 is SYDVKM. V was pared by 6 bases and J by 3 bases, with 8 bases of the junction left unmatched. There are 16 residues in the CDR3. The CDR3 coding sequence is TGTGCCAGCAGATTTATAGCGGGGGGGCCGACAGATACGCAGTATTTT. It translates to CASRFIAGGPTDTQYF.

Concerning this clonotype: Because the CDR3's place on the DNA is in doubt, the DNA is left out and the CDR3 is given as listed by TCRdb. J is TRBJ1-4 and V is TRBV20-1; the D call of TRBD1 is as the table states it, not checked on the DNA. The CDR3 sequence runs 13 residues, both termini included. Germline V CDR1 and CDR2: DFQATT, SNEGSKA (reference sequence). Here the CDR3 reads CSAVGVALGTQFF.

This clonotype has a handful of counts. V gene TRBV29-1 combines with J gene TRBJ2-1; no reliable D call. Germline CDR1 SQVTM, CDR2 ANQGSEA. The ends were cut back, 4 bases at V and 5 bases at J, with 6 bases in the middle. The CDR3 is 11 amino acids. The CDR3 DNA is TGCAGCGTTGGAGATAACAATGAGCAGTTCTTC. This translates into CSVGDNNEQFF.

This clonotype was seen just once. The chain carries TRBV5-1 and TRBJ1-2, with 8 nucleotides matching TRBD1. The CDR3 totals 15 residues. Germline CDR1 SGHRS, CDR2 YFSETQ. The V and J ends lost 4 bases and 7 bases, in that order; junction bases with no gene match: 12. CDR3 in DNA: TGCGCCAGCAGCGGCCTCGGGCAGGGGGCTGGTGGCTACACCTTC. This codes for CASSGLGQGAGGYTF. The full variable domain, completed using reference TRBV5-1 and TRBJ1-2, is KAGVTQTPRYLIKTRGQQVTLSCSPISGHRSVSWYQQTPGQGLQFLFEYFSETQRNKGNFPGRFSGRQFSNSRSEMNVSTLELGDSALYLCASSGLGQGAGGYTFGSGTRLTVV.

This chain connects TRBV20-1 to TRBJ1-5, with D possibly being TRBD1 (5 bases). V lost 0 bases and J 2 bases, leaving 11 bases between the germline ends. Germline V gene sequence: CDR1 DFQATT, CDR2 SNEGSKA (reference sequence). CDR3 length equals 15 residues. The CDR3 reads CSARDHRGGNQPQHF. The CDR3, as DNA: TGCAGTGCTAGAGATCATCGAGGGGGCAATCAGCCCCAGCATTTT.

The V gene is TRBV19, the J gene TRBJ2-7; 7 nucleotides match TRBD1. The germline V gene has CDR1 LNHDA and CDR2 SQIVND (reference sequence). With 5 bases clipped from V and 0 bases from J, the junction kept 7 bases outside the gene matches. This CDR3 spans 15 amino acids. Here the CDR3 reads CASSRTGTVSYEQYF. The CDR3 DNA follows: TGTGCCAGTAGTCGGACCGGGACAGTCTCCTACGAGCAGTACTTC. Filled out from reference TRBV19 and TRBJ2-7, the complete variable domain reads DGGITQSPKYLFRKEGQNVTLSCEQNLNHDAMYWYRQDPGQGLRLIYYSQIVNDFQKGDIAEGYSVSREKKESFPLTVTSAQKNPTAFYLCASSRTGTVSYEQYFGPGTRLTVT.

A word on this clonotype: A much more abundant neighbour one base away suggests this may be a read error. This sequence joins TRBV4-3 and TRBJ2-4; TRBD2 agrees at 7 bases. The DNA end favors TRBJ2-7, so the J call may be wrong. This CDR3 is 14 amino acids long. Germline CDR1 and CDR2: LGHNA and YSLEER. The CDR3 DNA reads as TGCGCCTGCAGCCTAATCAGCGGGGCAGGCGAGCAGTACTTC. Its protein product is CACSLISGAGEQYF.

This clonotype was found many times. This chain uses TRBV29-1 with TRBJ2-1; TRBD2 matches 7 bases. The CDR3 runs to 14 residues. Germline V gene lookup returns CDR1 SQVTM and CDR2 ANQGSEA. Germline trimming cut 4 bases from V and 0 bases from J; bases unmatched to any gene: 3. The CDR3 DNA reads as TGCAGCGTTGTTCGGGAGGCCTCCTACAATGAGCAGTTCTTC. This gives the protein CSVVREASYNEQFF.